The sequence of this T cell receptor (beta chain) was determined in a study of blood T cell repertoires in COVID-19. This CDR3 has 13 amino acids. Germline lookup yields CDR1 LNHDA and CDR2 SQIVND (reference sequence). The V gene lost 5 bases and the J gene lost 5 bases, with 12 bases spanning the gap. Only in-frame clones appear in the TCRdb table, and some are missing; sequencing was by immunoSEQ multiplex PCR. This sample has 70,000 to 85,000 clones, with approximately 81% found just once. The gene calls are TRBV19 and TRBJ1-1; maybe TRBD1 (6 bases). The sequencing input was peripheral blood. This sequence originates from a woman over 75 with acute or convalescent COVID-19. The DNA of the CDR3 is TGTGCCAGTAGTCCCCCAGGGGCTACTGAAGCTTTCTTT. Translation: CASSPPGATEAFF.